These T cell receptor beta chains were read from a single sample in a study of OX40 agonist ivuxolimab in advanced cancers. Profiled with immunoSEQ multiplex PCR; TCRdb holds only in-frame clones, not every one. The sample yields tens of thousands of clones, around 89% seen once. Material: CD4+ or CD8+ T cells sorted from blood, obtained in a trial of the OX40 agonist ivuxolimab. All receptors derive from an adult with an advanced solid tumor such as melanoma, head and neck, liver or kidney cancer. CDR3s include the opening cysteine and the closing phenylalanine or tryptophan. Each record gives: J gene, clone size, D gene, V gene, CDR3 protein, CDR3 DNA. D genes are given only for firm matches. Some rows mark clone size as missing; the rest say once, few, many or name a class of expanded clone.

TRBJ2-5	-	TRBD2	TRBV28	CASSFFAGGQETQYF	TGTGCCAGCAGTTTTTTCGCGGGAGGGCAGGAGACCCAGTACTTC
TRBJ2-5	-	TRBD2	TRBV11-3	CASSSWTSGQETQYF	TGTGCCAGCAGCTCATGGACTAGCGGGCAAGAGACCCAGTACTTC
TRBJ2-7	-	-	TRBV6-6	CASSYTRYEQYF	TGTGCCAGCAGTTACACTCGATACGAGCAGTACTTC
TRBJ2-7	-	TRBD1	TRBV13	CASSNRGNYEQYF	TGTGCCAGCAGTAACAGGGGGAACTACGAGCAGTACTTC
TRBJ2-1	-	-	TRBV27	CASSLSLLGASPNNEQFF	TGTGCCAGCAGTTTGTCTCTCTTGGGGGCCTCACCCAACAATGAGCAGTTCTTC
TRBJ2-1	-	TRBD2	TRBV2	CASSPWGGGRAVWNEQFF	TGTGCCAGCAGTCCCTGGGGCGGCGGGAGGGCCGTCTGGAATGAGCAGTTCTTC
TRBJ2-1	-	TRBD2	TRBV19	CASKTFGASGNEQFF	TGTGCCAGTAAAACCTTCGGGGCTAGCGGGAATGAGCAGTTCTTC
TRBJ2-7	-	TRBD2	TRBV27	CASSLSGASGSYEQYF	TGTGCCAGCAGTTTATCTGGGGCTAGCGGGAGCTACGAGCAGTACTTC
TRBJ2-7	-	TRBD1	TRBV19	CASSRDSSYEQYF	TGTGCCAGTAGCCGGGACAGTTCCTACGAGCAGTACTTC
TRBJ2-5	-	TRBD1	TRBV27	CASTPDRGSQETQYF	TGTGCCAGCACCCCGGACAGGGGTTCTCAAGAGACCCAGTACTTC
TRBJ2-1	-	-	TRBV4-3	CASSQGWSSYNEQFF	TGCGCCAGCAGCCAAGGGTGGAGCTCCTACAATGAGCAGTTCTTC
TRBJ2-7	once	TRBD2	TRBV28	CASTPLAGAYEQYF	TGTGCCAGCACGCCGCTAGCGGGAGCCTACGAGCAGTACTTC
TRBJ2-1	-	TRBD2	TRBV4-3	CASSQDRAGVGNEQFF	TGCGCCAGCAGCCAAGATAGGGCGGGAGTAGGGAATGAGCAGTTCTTC
TRBJ2-1	-	TRBD2	TRBV30	CAWSRRVLSSGRNEQFF	TGTGCCTGGAGTCGCAGGGTCTTGTCTAGCGGGAGGAATGAGCAGTTCTTC
TRBJ2-7	-	-	TRBV27	CASSLYGGNEQYF	TGTGCCAGCAGTTTATACGGTGGGAACGAGCAGTACTTC
TRBJ2-1	-	TRBD1	TRBV5-1	CASSLAFQDRVYNEQFF	TGCGCCAGCAGCTTGGCCTTTCAGGACAGGGTGTACAATGAGCAGTTCTTC
TRBJ2-7	once	-	TRBV9	CASSVALGSYEQYF	TGTGCCAGCAGCGTAGCGCTTGGCAGCTACGAGCAGTACTTC